This T cell receptor (beta chain) is drawn from a study of Ad26.COV2.S vaccination and SARS-CoV-2 variants. Assay used: immunoSEQ multiplex PCR; TCRdb lists only in-frame clones, some missing. Of 450,000 to 550,000 clones listed, 85% to 90% are singletons. The treatment denotes: approximately 18 received Ad26.COV2.S at low or high dose, single or two shots; about 5 received placebo; per-sample allocation not given. Day 63 after the first vaccine or placebo injection was the time point for sampling. Germline assignment: CDR1 LNHDA and CDR2 SQIVND (reference sequence). Germline trimming cut 5 bases from V and 7 bases from J; bases unmatched to any gene: 3. This CDR3 spans 15 amino acids.

Specimen: peripheral blood, collected in a trial of Ad26.COV2.S vaccine versus placebo. This sequence was found in a person between 18 and 60 years old who received the Ad26.COV2.S COVID-19 vaccine or a placebo. This sequence joins TRBV19 and TRBJ2-2; 14 positions match TRBD2. DNA of the CDR3: TGTGCCAGTAGTGAGACTAGCGGGAGGGTCGGGGAGCTGTTTTTT. This sequence encodes CASSETSGRVGELFF.